This TCR beta chain stems from a study of molecular identifiers for immune sequencing clone quantification. V shed 5 bases and J shed 1 base, with 9 bases lying between them. This CDR3 contains 13 residues. CDR1 and CDR2 from the germline V gene are SGHTA and FQGNSA. MiXCR, run by TCRdb on the PCR reads, gives a single entry per CDR3 protein. Of nearly 55,000 distinct CDR3 sequences in the sample, around 34% were seen once. As for this clonotype: One base away lies a much larger clone, so this may be a sequencing read error. The CDR3 ends on some other residue instead of the conserved phenylalanine or tryptophan, so this is likely a read error.

This receptor was taken from a human donor in good health. Some libraries in this study had Jurkat cell RNA spiked in. The sample was naive CD8+ T cells from blood, with Jurkat cell RNA spiked in. Subset described: FACS-sorted CD8+CD4-CCR7+CD45RA+ naive T cells. The rearrangement joins TRBV7-2 to TRBJ2-7; no definite D call. The CDR3 DNA reads TGTGCCAGCAGCCCGGACCTATCCTACGAGCAGTACTAC. This sequence encodes CASSPDLSYEQYY.